This T cell receptor (beta chain) stems from a study of identical twins. Overall study findings and caveats: For out-of-frame alpha sequences shared by twins, low generation probability was in excess. Cord blood beta clonotypes that were abundant carried fewer insertions, and memory repertoires showed no such trend.

Germline V gene data show CDR1 as SGHRS and CDR2 as YFSETQ. The V end lost 5 bases, the J end lost 3 bases, and 8 bases lay between the germline ends. The CDR3 runs 12 residues. Using its own MiXCR run on the 5' RACE reads, TCRdb lists one record per CDR3 protein. The sample has 130,000 to 150,000 distinct CDR3 sequences, roughly 3.2% seen once. This clonotype was observed at least ten times. What it binds is not known. Sequences were obtained from memory T cells sorted from blood. The sequence came from a young man in good health. The gene calls are TRBV5-1 and TRBJ1-2, with D perhaps TRBD1 (5 bases). The CDR3 sequence is CASRSGDYGYTF. The DNA for the CDR3 is TGCGCCAGCAGATCGGGGGACTATGGCTACACCTTC.